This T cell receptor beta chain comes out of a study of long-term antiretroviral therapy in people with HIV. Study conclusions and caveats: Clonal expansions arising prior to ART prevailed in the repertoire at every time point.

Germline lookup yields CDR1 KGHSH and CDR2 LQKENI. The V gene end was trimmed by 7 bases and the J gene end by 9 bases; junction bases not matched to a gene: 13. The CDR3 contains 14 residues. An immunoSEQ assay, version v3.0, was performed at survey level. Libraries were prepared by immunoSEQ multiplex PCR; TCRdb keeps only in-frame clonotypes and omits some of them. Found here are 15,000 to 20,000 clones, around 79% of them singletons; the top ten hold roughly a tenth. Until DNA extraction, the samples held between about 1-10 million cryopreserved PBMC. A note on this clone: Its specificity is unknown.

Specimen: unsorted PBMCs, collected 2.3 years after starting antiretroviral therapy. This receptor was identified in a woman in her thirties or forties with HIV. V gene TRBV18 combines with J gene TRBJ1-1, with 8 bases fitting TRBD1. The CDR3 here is CASFSQPTGEKAFF. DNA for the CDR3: TGTGCCAGCTTCAGTCAGCCGACAGGGGAGAAAGCTTTCTTT.